This T cell receptor (beta chain) emerged from a study of blood T cell repertoires in COVID-19. About the study: The analysed material was cDNA or gDNA that came from T cells, B-cell-depleted T cells, or PBMCs.

Profiled with immunoSEQ multiplex PCR; TCRdb holds only in-frame clones, not every one. Of some 390,000 clones listed, 75% to 90% were seen once; the top ten hold about 1.6%. Patients of the Seattle cohort, enrolled during active infection, were followed longitudinally. The sequenced sample was peripheral blood. This clonotype originated in a woman between 40 and 55 years old with COVID-19, enrolled during active disease.

The CDR3 DNA follows: TGTGCCTGGAGTGTACTCCATCGAGGGAATCAAGAGACCCAGTACTTC. Its protein is CAWSVLHRGNQETQYF. This chain joins TRBV30 and TRBJ2-5; a weak D match, TRBD2 (5 bases). The CDR3 is 16 residues long. Trimming removed 0 bases at V and 2 bases at J, with 16 bases between. The V gene's germline CDR1 is GTSNPN and CDR2 SVGIG (reference sequence).